This T cell receptor (beta chain) originates from a study of blood T cells in healthy people across ages. This clonotype has at least ten counts. The antigen is undetermined. Using a J-beta primer mix together with a sample-barcoded 5' primer, a second PCR was run for about 6 to 12 cycles. TCRdb reprocessed the 5' RACE reads via MiXCR and lists one record per CDR3 protein. Among 650,000 to 1,000,000 distinct CDR3 sequences listed, about 36% were seen once. This CDR3 comprises 15 residues. Trimming removed 7 bases at V and 5 bases at J, with 21 bases between. In germline, CDR1 is SGHRS, CDR2 YFSETQ. Study observations and caveats: Naive and antigen-experienced cells were not separated, limiting conclusive comparison. Any changes in expanded clonotypes were possibly confounded, as donor CMV status remained unknown.

The sample comprised blood. This chain uses TRBV5-1 with TRBJ2-5; no reliable D call. The receptor comes from a man aged 18 to 30 in good health. The CDR3, as DNA: TGCGCCAGCCGCGATTCGACCCACCCTGTCGAGACCCAGTACTTC. As protein: CASRDSTHPVETQYF.